Shown below are 6 T cell receptor beta chains from a single sample sequenced in a study of regulatory T cells in long-lasting Graves disease. Building of the TCR beta libraries involved iRepertoire HTBI primers and Arm-PCR of CDR3 regions. TCRdb processed the multiplex PCR reads anew with MiXCR; each CDR3 protein has one entry. This sample carries 400,000 to 550,000 distinct CDR3 sequences, more than 12% of them seen once, and the ten largest clones take approximately 16%. Sample time point: newly diagnosed GD, antithyroid drugs for less than 3 months. After RNA was extracted from PBMCs, the TCR library was made from it. This same sample was also part of a study on T cells in Graves' hyperthyroidism and ophthalmopathy.

This specimen was peripheral blood mononuclear cells (PBMCs), taken at new diagnosis, from a patient treated with antithyroid drugs. Receptors originate from a woman in her 30s with Graves disease.

This clonotype was observed at least ten times. This rearrangement joins TRBV30 to TRBJ1-5; D gene uncertain. Germline CDR1 and CDR2: GTSNPN and SVGIG (reference sequence). Trimming stripped 1 base from V and 1 base from J, with 8 bases between. This CDR3 is 14 amino acids long. The CDR3 DNA sequence: TGTGCCTGGAGTGGACGATTAAGCAATCAGCCCCAGCATTTT. Its protein is CAWSGRLSNQPQHF.

This clonotype occurred many times. This chain uses TRBV20-1 with TRBJ1-2; 7 nucleotides agree with TRBD1. The CDR3 contains 15 residues. The germline V gene encodes CDR1 DFQATT and CDR2 SNEGSKA (reference sequence). V lost 1 base to trimming and J lost 2 bases; unmatched junction nucleotides: 7. The CDR3 here is CSARAGQRLNYGYTF. DNA for the CDR3: TGCAGTGCTAGAGCGGGACAGCGACTAAACTATGGCTACACCTTC.

This clonotype was picked up many times. The rearrangement joins TRBV30 to TRBJ1-4, with D possibly TRBD1 on 5 matching bases. CDR1 and CDR2 (germline): GTSNPN, SVGIG (reference sequence). This CDR3 spans 15 amino acids. With 4 bases removed from V and 3 bases from J, the gap between germline ends came to 15 bases. This CDR3 reads CAWTKGRAANEKLFF. CDR3 sequence (DNA): TGTGCCTGGACGAAGGGGAGGGCAGCTAATGAAAAACTGTTTTTT.

As DNA, the CDR3 is TGCGCCAGCAGCTTGGATCCTAGCGGGAGGAGGATCGGGGAGCTGTTTTTT. Translated: CASSLDPSGRRIGELFF. The chain recombines TRBV5-1 with TRBJ2-2; 11 bases align to TRBD2. J was trimmed by 7 bases and V by 0 bases; bases with no gene match: 8. Germline V gene sequence: CDR1 SGHRS, CDR2 YFSETQ. The CDR3 sequence is 17 residues long.

This clonotype was seen at least ten times. The CDR3 here is CASSFLPGGTNSYNEQFF. CDR3 nucleotide sequence: TGTGCCAGCAGCTTCCTCCCGGGTGGGACTAACTCCTACAATGAGCAGTTCTTC. The V gene is TRBV6-1, the J gene TRBJ2-1; 7 bases line up with TRBD2. CDR3 length equals 18 residues. The V segment lost 6 bases and the J segment 0 bases; nucleotides outside the gene matches: 14. Germline lookup yields CDR1 MNHNS and CDR2 SASEGT.

This clonotype was detected a few times. The chain recombines TRBV5-1 with TRBJ2-7; 7 positions match TRBD2. There are 13 residues in the CDR3. Germline-derived CDR1 and CDR2 are SGHRS and YFSETQ. Trimming cost V 0 bases and J 7 bases; bases outside gene matches: 4. The CDR3 reads CASSLDPSGEQYF. CDR3 DNA: TGCGCCAGCAGCTTGGATCCTAGCGGTGAGCAGTACTTC.